Below, one TCR beta chain is given with its context. Its antigen is undetermined. This CDR3 has 14 residues. Germline trimming cut 4 bases from V and 3 bases from J; bases unmatched to any gene: 7. The germline gives CDR1 DFQATT, CDR2 SNEGSKA (reference sequence). This record comes from a study of blood T cells in healthy people across ages. Study-level results: Among long-lived donors, naive CD4+ cells were more numerous and diversity higher than in aged donors.

Through a sample-barcoded 5' primer and a J-beta primer mix, a second PCR was run for roughly 7 to 12 cycles. One entry per CDR3 protein, called by TCRdb with MiXCR from the 5' RACE reads. In the table there are approximately 760,000 distinct CDR3 sequences, approximately 25% of which are singletons. A further study also used this sample, focusing on T cells of mothers and their children.

The receptor comes from a boy aged 5-17 years in good health. The sequenced sample consisted of blood. The V gene is TRBV20-1, the J gene TRBJ2-7; 9 bases are shared with TRBD2. CDR3 loop: CSATGTSNSYEQYF. The CDR3 DNA reads as TGCAGTGCTACCGGGACTAGCAATAGCTACGAGCAGTACTTC.